The present T cell receptor beta chain was sequenced within a study of T cells after yellow fever vaccination. Via MiXCR, TCRdb re-called the 5' RACE reads, giving one row per CDR3 protein. This table has a few hundred thousand distinct CDR3 sequences, around a tenth appearing once. The CDR3 sequence is 13 residues long. V was clipped by 4 bases and J by 3 bases, with 9 bases between them. Germline-derived CDR1 and CDR2 are SQVTM and ANQGSEA. The receptor comes from a man aged 18 to 29 who received the YFV17D yellow fever vaccine. The sequencing used PBMCs, collected on the day of the first yellow fever vaccination. This sequence joins TRBV29-1 and TRBJ1-4; D is unclear. The CDR3 protein is CSVGIGANEKLFF. The CDR3 DNA reads as TGCAGCGTTGGGATCGGAGCTAATGAAAAACTGTTTTTT.